Listed here are 11 T cell receptor beta chains from one sample, sequenced in a study of persistence of HIV-infected CD4 T cells. Cells were stimulated with CMV-infected fibroblast lysates at roughly 9.1 ug/mL. Sorted nonresponding memory CD4+ T cells were CD40L-negative, CD69-negative, CD45RO-high. No antigen is known for these receptors. The immunoSEQ assay was version 4, run in survey mode. The method was immunoSEQ multiplex PCR; TCRdb's version includes in-frame clones alone and lacks a portion of them. The sample consists of fewer than 30,000 clones, around 82% of them appearing once. The source was CD4+ T cells sorted from PBMCs after roughly 18-hour stimulation, collected from a patient who received antiretroviral therapy. The origin of the receptors is an adult man with HIV who was CMV-seropositive.

The chain carries TRBV5-4 and TRBJ1-2; 7 bases map to TRBD1. Germline V lookup: CDR1 SGHNT, CDR2 YYREEE (reference sequence). After removal of 0 bases from V and 7 bases from J, the junction contained 9 bases not matched to a gene. The CDR3 spans 15 residues. In nucleotides, the CDR3 is TGTGCCAGCAGCTTGGGCAGGGGGAAGTTTGTTGGCTACACCTTC. This translates into CASSLGRGKFVGYTF.

This clone appeared a single time. This chain connects TRBV2 to TRBJ2-7, with a possible D match to TRBD1 (6 bases). Germline V CDR1 and CDR2: SNHLY, FYNNEI. Trimming removed 3 bases from V and 3 bases from J, with 15 bases in between. The CDR3 sequence is 15 residues long. The CDR3 sequence is CASSDEQGGIYEQYF. For the CDR3, the DNA is TGTGCCAGCAGTGATGAACAGGGCGGTATCTACGAGCAGTACTTC.

The CDR3 reads CASSPQAGGLREQYF. In DNA, the CDR3 is TGTGCCAGCAGTCCTCAAGCGGGGGGGTTGCGCGAGCAGTACTTC. The V call is TRBV27, the J call TRBJ2-7; 10 nucleotides match TRBD2. Per germline, CDR1 MNHEY and CDR2 SMNVEV (reference sequence). This CDR3 region has 15 residues. The trim removed 5 bases at V and 6 bases at J, leaving 10 bases unmatched.

The chain couples TRBV5-1 to TRBJ2-6; the D gene could be TRBD1 or TRBD2 (5 bases each). With 4 bases removed from V and 0 bases from J, the gap between germline ends came to 11 bases. The CDR3 totals 16 residues. CDR1 SGHRS and CDR2 YFSETQ come from the germline V gene. CDR3 region: CASSPGPSSGANVLTF. Here the CDR3 DNA reads TGCGCCAGCAGCCCGGGGCCCTCCTCTGGGGCCAACGTCCTGACTTTC.

The V and J genes are TRBV3-1 (or the pseudogene TRBV3-2) and TRBJ1-1, with D possibly TRBD1 on 6 matching bases. Per the germline V gene, CDR1 is LGHDT and CDR2 is YNNKEL (reference sequence). This CDR3 comprises 15 residues. V lost 3 bases and J 4 bases, leaving 15 bases between the germline ends. The CDR3 DNA reads as TGTGCCAGCAGCCAGGGATGGACAGTACCCACTGAAGCTTTCTTT. Amino acids: CASSQGWTVPTEAFF.

V is TRBV4-2 and J is TRBJ1-5, with 7 bases identical to TRBD1. The CDR3 is made up of 16 amino acids. CDR1 is LGHNA, CDR2 YNFKEQ, per germline. Trimming took 1 base from V and 0 from J; bases not matched to a gene: 3. DNA of the CDR3: TGTGCCAGCAGCCAAGCTGGGACAGATAGCAATCAGCCCCAGCATTTT. Translated: CASSQAGTDSNQPQHF.

The V and J genes are TRBV4-2 and TRBJ1-2; D might be TRBD1 (5 bases). Germline lookup yields CDR1 LGHNA and CDR2 YNFKEQ. CDR3 size: 17 residues. Trimming stripped 2 bases from V and 1 base from J, with 17 bases between. The DNA of the CDR3 is TGTGCCAGCAGCCAAAGTACTTGGGGGAACTATAACTATGGCTACACCTTC. Translation gives CASSQSTWGNYNYGYTF.

The chain is built from TRBV28 and TRBJ1-2, with 9 bases lining up with TRBD1. CDR3 length: 15 residues. Germline lookup yields CDR1 MDHEN and CDR2 SYDVKM. V shed 9 bases, J shed 4 bases, and the junction held 12 bases outside the gene matches. CDR3 nucleotide sequence: TGTGCCAGTTGGCCCCGGGACAGGGTGGCCTATGGCTACACCTTC. Its protein is CASWPRDRVAYGYTF.

CDR3 DNA sequence: TGTGCCAGCAGTGAGACGAACCTCTCCGATTTGGAGCAGTACTTC. Its protein product is CASSETNLSDLEQYF. The chain has TRBV28 and TRBJ2-7, with D uncertain. The ends were cut back, 5 bases at V and 7 bases at J, with 21 bases in the middle. Germline V gives CDR1 MDHEN, CDR2 SYDVKM. The CDR3 extends over 15 amino acids. The full variable domain, with the rest looked up from reference TRBV28 and TRBJ2-7, is DVKVTQSSRYLVKRTGEKVFLECVQDMDHENMFWYRQDPGLGLRLIYFSYDVKMKEKGDIPEGYSVSREKKERFSLILESASTNQTSMYLCASSETNLSDLEQYFGPGTRLTVT.

This chain uses TRBV28 with TRBJ1-6; 11 bases map to TRBD1. The CDR3 is made up of 17 amino acids. Germline values: CDR1 MDHEN, CDR2 SYDVKM. With V trimmed by 2 bases and J by 10 bases, 10 bases remained unmatched. CDR3 bases: TGTGCCAGCAGTTTACCCCTGGGGACAGGGGGTGTCTCACCCCTCCACTTT. It specifies CASSLPLGTGGVSPLHF.

V and J are TRBV2 and TRBJ2-1; 7 nucleotides align to TRBD1. J was trimmed by 13 bases and V by 6 bases; bases with no gene match: 6. Germline V gene data show CDR1 as SNHLY and CDR2 as FYNNEI. CDR3 length equals 11 residues. Here the CDR3 DNA reads TGTGCCAGCAGCCAGACAGGGAAACAGTTCTTC. Its protein is CASSQTGKQFF.